This passage covers 20 T cell receptor beta chains from one sample sequenced in a study of T cell responses to AZD1222 COVID-19 vaccine. Measured with immunoSEQ multiplex PCR; TCRdb has only the in-frame clones, and not every one. Among some 81,000 clones listed, 80% to 90% were seen once. Source: peripheral blood, taken 28 days after the second AZD1222 dose. These receptors came from an adult who received the AZD1222 COVID-19 vaccine.

The V gene is TRBV19, the J gene TRBJ2-7; D call uncertain. V lost 7 bases, J lost 7 bases, and 17 bases lay in between. CDR3 length equals 13 residues. Germline-derived CDR1 and CDR2 are LNHDA and SQIVND (reference sequence). The CDR3: CASTPSFSGEQYF. The CDR3, as DNA: TGTGCCAGTACTCCATCTTTTTCCGGTGAGCAGTACTTC.

This chain uses TRBV18 with TRBJ2-7; 11 bases line up with TRBD2. Per the germline V gene, CDR1 is KGHSH and CDR2 is LQKENI. Trimming at V came to 0 bases and at J to 7 bases, leaving 11 bases not matched to a gene. The CDR3 is 17 residues long. CDR3 DNA sequence: TGTGCCAGCTCACCACCGGGCCTAGCGGGAGGACTGATGGAGCAGTACTTC. This encodes CASSPPGLAGGLMEQYF. Complete variable domain (other parts from reference TRBV18 and TRBJ2-7): NAGVMQNPRHLVRRRGQEARLRCSPMKGHSHVYWYRQLPEEGLKFMVYLQKENIIDESGMPKERFSAEFPKEGPSILRIQQVVRGDSAAYFCASSPPGLAGGLMEQYFGPGTRLTVT.

This chain connects TRBV27 to TRBJ2-3, with TRBD2 identical over 10 bases. Germline CDR1 and CDR2: MNHEY and SMNVEV (reference sequence). The trim removed 3 bases at V and 0 bases at J, leaving 6 bases unmatched. The CDR3 loop spans 17 amino acids. CDR3 in DNA: TGTGCCAGCAGTTTCCTGTCACTAGCGGGGAGCACAGATACGCAGTATTTT. Protein product: CASSFLSLAGSTDTQYF.

This chain connects TRBV28 to TRBJ1-1, with a possible D match to TRBD1 (5 bases). In germline, CDR1 is MDHEN, CDR2 SYDVKM. This CDR3 is 12 amino acids long. V was trimmed by 2 bases and J by 9 bases, leaving 10 bases between them. The DNA of the CDR3 is TGTGCCAGCAGTTTAAGGGGTCTCCAAGCTTTCTTT. It translates to CASSLRGLQAFF. The full variable domain, rest sourced from reference TRBV28 and TRBJ1-1, is DVKVTQSSRYLVKRTGEKVFLECVQDMDHENMFWYRQDPGLGLRLIYFSYDVKMKEKGDIPEGYSVSREKKERFSLILESASTNQTSMYLCASSLRGLQAFFGQGTRLTVV.

The rearrangement links TRBV5-5 to TRBJ1-1; D is possibly TRBD1 (6 bases). The CDR3 runs to 13 residues. Germline loops: CDR1 SGHKS, CDR2 YYEKEE (reference sequence). V was shortened by 4 bases and J by 4 bases, with 11 bases between the two germline ends. This CDR3 is CASSRLGGTEAFF. CDR3 coding DNA: TGTGCCAGCAGCAGGCTAGGGGGCACTGAAGCTTTCTTT.

In this sample, this clone turned up a few times. This chain uses TRBV7-8 with TRBJ1-4; no clear D. Trimming left V 1 base short and J 6 bases short, with 6 bases between. CDR1 is SGHVS and CDR2 is FQNEAQ in the germline V gene. The CDR3 covers 13 residues. The CDR3, as DNA: TGTGCCAGCAGCTTAGGACCAGATGAAAAACTGTTTTTT. It is translated as CASSLGPDEKLFF.

The gene calls are TRBV5-1 and TRBJ1-6; D perhaps matches TRBD1 (5 bases). The V and J ends lost 4 bases and 8 bases respectively, with 16 bases between them. The germline CDR1 and CDR2 sequences are SGHRS and YFSETQ. The CDR3 totals 15 residues. The CDR3 coding sequence is TGCGCCAGCAGCCAGGACACAAGGGGAGATTCACCCCTCCACTTT. Translation gives CASSQDTRGDSPLHF. Drawing the rest from reference TRBV5-1 and TRBJ1-6, the complete variable domain is KAGVTQTPRYLIKTRGQQVTLSCSPISGHRSVSWYQQTPGQGLQFLFEYFSETQRNKGNFPGRFSGRQFSNSRSEMNVSTLELGDSALYLCASSQDTRGDSPLHFGNGTRLTVT.

The gene calls are TRBV7-2 and TRBJ1-2; tentative D call: TRBD1 (6 bases). The ends were cut back, 7 bases at V and 2 bases at J, with 17 bases in the middle. Germline V lookup: CDR1 SGHTA, CDR2 FQGNSA. CDR3 length: 15 residues. CDR3 in DNA: TGTGCCAGCACCGAGAAGGCAACAGGGAACTATGGCTACACCTTC. Translation gives CASTEKATGNYGYTF.

This clone was seen more than once but under ten times. The chain recombines TRBV27 with TRBJ1-2; 11 bases are shared with TRBD1. J was trimmed by 8 bases and V by 2 bases; bases with no gene match: 7. Germline V gene data show CDR1 as MNHEY and CDR2 as SMNVEV (reference sequence). The CDR3 is 15 amino acids. The CDR3 region is CASSLIPGTGGGYTF. The CDR3, as DNA: TGTGCCAGCAGTTTAATCCCCGGGACAGGGGGAGGCTACACCTTC.

This clone has just a few counts. The J gene is TRBJ1-2, the V gene TRBV28; D is ambiguous. Trimming took off 2 bases at V and 7 bases at J, with 11 bases between the two ends. The CDR3 contains 13 residues. Looked up from germline, CDR1 is MDHEN and CDR2 is SYDVKM. The CDR3 reads CASSLEVLIGYTF. CDR3 bases: TGTGCCAGCAGTTTAGAAGTCTTGATTGGCTACACCTTC.

This chain links TRBV20-1 with TRBJ1-5; D ambiguous. The V gene's germline CDR1 is DFQATT and CDR2 SNEGSKA (reference sequence). The CDR3 extends over 16 amino acids. Trimming pared 3 bases from V and 0 bases from J, leaving 15 bases between. CDR3 protein: CSASERSGNSNQPQHF. The CDR3 DNA reads TGCAGTGCTAGTGAACGAAGTGGAAATAGCAATCAGCCCCAGCATTTT.

This clone turned up a few times. The chain joins TRBV19 to TRBJ1-1; 8 nucleotides line up with TRBD1. Germline V gene lookup returns CDR1 LNHDA and CDR2 SQIVND (reference sequence). The length of the CDR3 is 14 residues. V shed 5 bases and J 7 bases; nucleotides not matched to a gene: 9. CDR3 amino acids: CASSPAGQGGEAFF. DNA for the CDR3: TGTGCCAGTAGTCCCGCTGGACAGGGAGGTGAAGCTTTCTTT. The variable domain in full, completed from reference TRBV19 and TRBJ1-1, reads DGGITQSPKYLFRKEGQNVTLSCEQNLNHDAMYWYRQDPGQGLRLIYYSQIVNDFQKGDIAEGYSVSREKKESFPLTVTSAQKNPTAFYLCASSPAGQGGEAFFGQGTRLTVV.

CDR3 region: CATSDAGGNQPQHF. CDR3 nucleotides: TGTGCCACGTCCGACGCCGGAGGCAATCAGCCCCAGCATTTT. This chain joins TRBV10-3 and TRBJ1-5; D is uncertain. The V gene's germline CDR1 is ENHRY and CDR2 SYGVKD. This CDR3 region has 14 residues. Trimming shortened V by 10 bases and J by 2 bases, and 15 bases separated the two germline ends.

The chain links TRBV28 to TRBJ2-2, with D possibly matching TRBD1 (5 bases). The CDR3 loop spans 17 amino acids. Germline V gene sequence: CDR1 MDHEN, CDR2 SYDVKM. The V gene lost 4 bases and the J gene lost 1 base, with 16 bases spanning the gap. The CDR3, as DNA: TGTGCCAGCAGTTCAACCCGACAGCAACTGAACACCGGGGAGCTGTTTTTT. Protein: CASSSTRQQLNTGELFF.

The chain combines TRBV6-6 with TRBJ2-7; weak D call: TRBD2 (6 bases). V lost 7 bases, J lost 1 base, and 8 bases lay in between. The CDR3 length is 12 residues. Germline assignment: CDR1 MNHNY and CDR2 SVGAGI (reference sequence). The CDR3 spells CASTGGSYEQYF. In DNA, the CDR3 is TGTGCCAGCACTGGAGGGTCCTACGAGCAGTACTTC.

V and J are TRBV16 and TRBJ2-7; D may be TRBD1 (5 bases). Looked up from germline, CDR1 is KGHSY and CDR2 is FQNENV. The V end lost 1 base, the J end lost 1 base, and 5 bases lay between the germline ends. This CDR3 has 13 residues. Here the CDR3 DNA reads TGTGCCAGCAGCCAATACAGGTCCTACGAGCAGTACTTC. Translating it yields CASSQYRSYEQYF. The full variable domain, rest sourced from reference TRBV16 and TRBJ2-7, is GEEVAQTPKHLVRGEGQKAKLYCAPIKGHSYVFWYQQVLKNEFKFLISFQNENVFDETGMPKERFSAKCLPNSPCSLEIQATKLEDSAVYFCASSQYRSYEQYFGPGTRLTVT.

This clone came up a few times. This sequence joins TRBV29-1 and TRBJ2-6, with D possibly being TRBD1 or TRBD2 (5 bases each). The V gene's germline CDR1 is SQVTM and CDR2 ANQGSEA. The CDR3 covers 14 residues. V lost 6 bases to trimming and J lost 2 bases, with 11 bases between them. CDR3 sequence (DNA): TGCAGCGTCCGGGGCGAGGCTGGGGCCAACGTCCTGACTTTC. Protein: CSVRGEAGANVLTF.

The V and J genes are TRBV19 and TRBJ2-2, with TRBD2 matching over 8 bases. This CDR3 is 14 amino acids long. The germline V gene encodes CDR1 LNHDA and CDR2 SQIVND (reference sequence). V lost 10 bases and J lost 0; bases outside the gene matches: 4. CDR3 nucleotide sequence: TGTGCCACCGGGGGGGCTACGAACACCGGGGAGCTGTTTTTT. Amino acids: CATGGATNTGELFF.

This chain connects TRBV6-5 to TRBJ1-1; D ambiguous. Germline CDR1 MNHEY, CDR2 SVGAGI. This CDR3 comprises 15 residues. V was trimmed by 0 bases and J by 4 bases, leaving 12 bases between them. Written as DNA, the CDR3 is TGTGCCAGCAGTTACTCGCGGGTTGTTGGCACTGAAGCTTTCTTT. Translation gives CASSYSRVVGTEAFF.

On this clone itself: One end of the junction does not line up with germline, which may come from a read error. V gene TRBV6-2 or TRBV6-3 combines with J gene TRBJ2-7; the D is unclear. Per germline, CDR1 MNHEY and CDR2 SVGEGT. This CDR3 is built from 15 residues. The CDR3 here is CASSNSPGSPYEQYF. CDR3 nucleotides: TGTGCCAGCAGTAACTCACCTGGCAGCCCCTACGAGCAGTACTTC.